The 21 T cell receptor beta chains in this list originate from one sample, sequenced in a study of cytomegalovirus exposure and HLA in healthy donors. PCR used 60 Vbeta primers and 13 Jbeta primers. Only in-frame clones appear in the TCRdb table, and some are missing; sequencing was by immunoSEQ multiplex PCR. The sample includes about 130,000 clones, around 85% of them seen just once. The sequenced sample consisted of PBMCs. The receptor set was obtained from a boy between 10 and 17 years old in good health and CMV-seronegative.

This clone has only a few counts. The rearrangement links TRBV4-1 to TRBJ1-1; D is perhaps TRBD1 (5 bases). There are 15 residues in the CDR3. CDR1 and CDR2 (germline): MGHRA, YSYEKL. V lost 0 bases, J lost 4 bases, and 12 bases lay in between. The chain's CDR3 is CASSQDGQGGTEAFF. As DNA, the CDR3 is TGCGCCAGCAGCCAAGACGGTCAGGGAGGCACTGAAGCTTTCTTT.

The chain combines TRBV5-6 with TRBJ2-7, with a tentative D call TRBD1 (6 bases). V lost 0 bases to trimming and J lost 0 bases, with 10 bases between them. CDR3 length: 15 residues. Per the germline V gene, CDR1 is SGHDT and CDR2 is YYEEEE. CDR3 protein: CASSLGQASSYEQYF. The CDR3 DNA reads TGTGCCAGCAGCTTGGGACAGGCGAGCTCCTACGAGCAGTACTTC.

This clone has a single count. J is TRBJ1-2 and V is TRBV5-6, with a possible D match to TRBD1 (6 bases). V lost 4 bases, J lost 5 bases, and 15 bases lay in between. CDR1 is SGHDT and CDR2 is YYEEEE in the germline V gene. The CDR3 runs 14 residues. As DNA, the CDR3 is TGTGCCAGCAGCCAGGAGCAAGGGGGTTATGGCTACACCTTC. It specifies CASSQEQGGYGYTF.

This clone occurred once. This chain joins TRBV9 and TRBJ2-1; a possible D gene is TRBD2 (6 bases). CDR1 and CDR2 (germline): SGDLS, YYNGEE. V lost 4 bases, J lost 4 bases, and 15 bases lay in between. The CDR3 length is 15 residues. Here the CDR3 reads CASSPRRAEYNEQFF. As DNA, the CDR3 is TGTGCCAGCAGCCCTCGGAGGGCCGAATACAATGAGCAGTTCTTC.

Regarding this clone: The sample carries other DNA sequences with the same CDR3. The V call is TRBV6-4, the J call TRBJ2-2; 7 bases are a match to TRBD2. Trimming took 9 bases from V and 1 from J; bases not matched to a gene: 2. The CDR3 has 13 residues. CDR1 is MRHNA, CDR2 SNTAGT, per germline. In nucleotides, the CDR3 is TGTGCCAGTTCTAGCGGGAACACCGGGGAGCTGTTTTTT. This encodes CASSSGNTGELFF.

The J gene is TRBJ1-1, the V gene TRBV11-2, with 11 positions matching TRBD1. V dropped 5 bases and J dropped 1; count of bases not matched to a gene: 6. In germline, CDR1 is SGHAT, CDR2 FQNNGV. This CDR3 is 16 amino acids long. The CDR3 reads CASSQRTGGSNTEAFF. For the CDR3, the DNA is TGTGCCAGCAGCCAAAGGACAGGGGGCTCGAACACTGAAGCTTTCTTT. Supplemented by reference TRBV11-2 and TRBJ1-1, the full variable domain reads EAGVAQSPRYKIIEKRQSVAFWCNPISGHATLYWYQQILGQGPKLLIQFQNNGVVDDSQLPKDRFSAERLKGVDSTLKIQPAKLEDSAVYLCASSQRTGGSNTEAFFGQGTRLTVV.

The chain has TRBV6-4 and TRBJ2-2; 10 nucleotides line up with TRBD2. Germline CDR1 MRHNA, CDR2 SNTAGT. V gave up 3 bases and J gave up 0 bases; unmatched junction bases: 4. This CDR3 is built from 17 residues. The CDR3 coding sequence is TGTGCCAGCAGTGAACTAGCGGGAACCTCGAACACCGGGGAGCTGTTTTTT. It is translated as CASSELAGTSNTGELFF.

The CDR3 reads CASSLARDNSPLHF. DNA of the CDR3: TGCGCCAGCAGCTTGGCCAGGGATAATTCACCCCTCCACTTT. This chain uses TRBV5-1 with TRBJ1-6; tentative D call: TRBD1 (5 bases). The CDR3 is 14 amino acids. Germline CDR1 SGHRS, CDR2 YFSETQ. The ends were cut back, 0 bases at V and 5 bases at J, with 6 bases in the middle.

The genes are TRBV5-4 and TRBJ2-3; D is possibly TRBD2 (6 bases). CDR1 SGHNT and CDR2 YYREEE come from the germline V gene (reference sequence). The CDR3 sequence is 15 residues long. V shed 2 bases and J shed 2 bases, with 12 bases lying between them. The DNA for the CDR3 is TGTGCCAGCAGCTTTGGCGGGGATTACACAGATACGCAGTATTTT. It is translated as CASSFGGDYTDTQYF.

This rearrangement joins TRBV4-1 to TRBJ1-3; 7 nucleotides match TRBD1. Germline V gene lookup returns CDR1 MGHRA and CDR2 YSYEKL. The CDR3 totals 17 residues. Trimming at V came to 1 base and at J to 3 bases, leaving 9 bases not matched to a gene. CDR3 loop: CASSQGRATGSGNTIYF. The CDR3 DNA is TGCGCCAGCAGCCAAGGTAGGGCGACAGGGAGTGGAAACACCATATATTTT.

The chain links TRBV7-9 to TRBJ2-5; no clear D. Germline assignment: CDR1 SEHNR and CDR2 FQNEAQ (reference sequence). V lost 1 base to trimming and J lost 2 bases, with 11 bases between them. The CDR3 extends over 15 amino acids. The CDR3 nucleotides are TGTGCCAGCAGCTTAGGGTCGAGCTTACAAGAGACCCAGTACTTC. Amino acids: CASSLGSSLQETQYF.

The rearrangement uses TRBV7-9 and TRBJ2-2, with D perhaps TRBD1 (6 bases). The CDR3 totals 14 residues. Germline V CDR1 and CDR2: SEHNR, FQNEAQ (reference sequence). V lost 2 bases and J 4 bases, leaving 8 bases between the germline ends. CDR3 sequence reads: CASSLQGSTGELFF. The DNA for the CDR3 is TGTGCCAGCAGCTTACAGGGGAGCACCGGGGAGCTGTTTTTT.

This sequence joins TRBV5-6 and TRBJ1-1, with D tentatively TRBD1 (5 bases). Per germline, CDR1 SGHDT and CDR2 YYEEEE. This CDR3 comprises 14 residues. Trimming pared 1 base from V and 1 base from J, leaving 8 bases between. The CDR3, as DNA: TGTGCCAGCAGCTTGTTCGGGGGGAACACTGAAGCTTTCTTT. The encoded protein is CASSLFGGNTEAFF.

The chain carries TRBV19 and TRBJ1-5; TRBD1 is a possible D gene (5 bases). This CDR3 has 16 amino acids. In germline, CDR1 is LNHDA, CDR2 SQIVND (reference sequence). Trimming shortened V by 1 base and J by 4 bases, and 14 bases separated the two germline ends. The CDR3 bases are TGTGCCAGTAGTATAGTCGGCAGGGCGGGAAATCAGCCCCAGCATTTT. It translates to CASSIVGRAGNQPQHF.

This chain links TRBV9 with TRBJ1-1; D is unclear. In germline, CDR1 is SGDLS, CDR2 YYNGEE. The germline V and J ends were trimmed by 3 bases and 4 bases, with 10 bases remaining between them. The CDR3 is 13 residues long. The CDR3 DNA follows: TGTGCCAGCAGCGCCCGCGGTGCCACTGAAGCTTTCTTT. Translation: CASSARGATEAFF.

The chain joins TRBV19 to TRBJ2-7; 8 bases map to TRBD1. The CDR3 runs to 15 residues. Germline values: CDR1 LNHDA, CDR2 SQIVND (reference sequence). Germline trimming cut 4 bases from V and 1 base from J; bases unmatched to any gene: 6. DNA of the CDR3: TGTGCCAGTAGTAAACGAGACAGGGGATCCTACGAGCAGTACTTC. It translates to CASSKRDRGSYEQYF. The variable domain in full, with the rest retrieved from reference TRBV19 and TRBJ2-7, is DGGITQSPKYLFRKEGQNVTLSCEQNLNHDAMYWYRQDPGQGLRLIYYSQIVNDFQKGDIAEGYSVSREKKESFPLTVTSAQKNPTAFYLCASSKRDRGSYEQYFGPGTRLTVT.

V is TRBV6-1 and J is TRBJ1-3, with D perhaps TRBD1 (5 bases). This CDR3 spans 17 amino acids. Trimming shortened V by 6 bases and J by 0 bases, and 18 bases separated the two germline ends. Germline CDR1 and CDR2: MNHNS and SASEGT. CDR3 sequence: CASRERDRGSSGNTIYF. DNA of the CDR3: TGTGCCAGCAGGGAACGGGACCGCGGGAGCTCTGGAAACACCATATATTTT.

The V and J genes are TRBV2 and TRBJ2-1; 7 bases fit TRBD1. In germline, CDR1 is SNHLY, CDR2 FYNNEI. The CDR3 loop spans 14 amino acids. V lost 2 bases and J lost 4; bases outside the gene matches: 2. The CDR3 bases are TGTGCCAGCAGTGAAAGGGGGCAGTACAATGAGCAGTTCTTC. This sequence encodes CASSERGQYNEQFF.

The chain has TRBV7-2 and TRBJ1-2; TRBD1 might be the D (5 bases). The CDR3 runs to 13 residues. The germline V and J ends were trimmed by 5 bases and 4 bases, with 11 bases remaining between them. Germline V gives CDR1 SGHTA, CDR2 FQGNSA. CDR3 bases: TGTGCCAGCAGCCCCTCAGACAGCTATGGCTACACCTTC. Protein: CASSPSDSYGYTF. Full variable domain (outside the CDR3, taken from reference TRBV7-2 and TRBJ1-2): GAGVSQSPSNKVTEKGKDVELRCDPISGHTALYWYRQSLGQGLEFLIYFQGNSAPDKSGLPSDRFSAERTGGSVSTLTIQRTQQEDSAVYLCASSPSDSYGYTFGSGTRLTVV.

The chain joins TRBV6-6 to TRBJ2-5, with D perhaps TRBD1 (7 bases). The J call may be in error: the DNA end matches TRBJ2-7 better. The CDR3 has 14 amino acids. Germline loops: CDR1 MNHNY, CDR2 SVGAGI (reference sequence). The CDR3 sequence is CASSFPARGVEQYF. DNA of the CDR3: TGTGCCAGCAGTTTCCCTGCCAGGGGGGTCGAGCAGTACTTC.

This chain uses TRBV4-3 with TRBJ2-2; unclear D gene. This CDR3 has 14 residues. Germline lookup yields CDR1 LGHNA and CDR2 YSLEER. Between the trimmed V and J ends, which lost 1 base and 7 bases, there was a span of 10 bases. The CDR3 nucleotides are TGCGCCAGCAGCCAAGCCAATCATGTCGGGGAGCTGTTTTTT. Encoded protein: CASSQANHVGELFF.